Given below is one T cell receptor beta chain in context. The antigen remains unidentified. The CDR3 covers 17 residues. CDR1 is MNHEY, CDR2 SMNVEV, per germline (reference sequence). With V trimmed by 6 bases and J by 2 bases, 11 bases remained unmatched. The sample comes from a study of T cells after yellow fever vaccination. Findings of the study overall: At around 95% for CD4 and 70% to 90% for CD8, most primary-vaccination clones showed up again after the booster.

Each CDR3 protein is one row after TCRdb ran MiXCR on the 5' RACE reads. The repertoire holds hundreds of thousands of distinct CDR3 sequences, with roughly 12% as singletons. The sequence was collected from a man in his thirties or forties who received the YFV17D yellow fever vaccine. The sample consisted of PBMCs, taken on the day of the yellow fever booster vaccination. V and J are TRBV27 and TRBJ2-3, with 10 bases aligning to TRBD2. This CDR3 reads CASSFPPLAGVTDTQYF. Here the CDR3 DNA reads TGTGCCAGCAGCTTCCCCCCCCTAGCGGGGGTCACAGATACGCAGTATTTT.